One sample yielded the 32 T cell receptor beta chains listed below, sequenced in a study of T cell changes during pregnancy in multiple sclerosis. Some clones are missing from TCRdb's copy, which holds only in-frame ones; the method was immunoSEQ multiplex PCR. Among 40,000 to 55,000 clones, nearly 95% were seen once, and the ten largest hold around 0.27%. This material consisted of CD4+ T cells from peripheral blood mononuclear cells, taken in the second trimester of pregnancy. The receptors here all came from a female donor with multiple sclerosis, enrolled in a pregnancy study.

The V and J genes are TRBV7-3 and TRBJ2-7, with 11 bases that match TRBD2. Germline CDR1 SGHTA, CDR2 FQGTGA. The CDR3 length is 16 residues. V shed 1 base and J 3 bases; nucleotides not matched to a gene: 5. The CDR3 nucleotides are TGTGCCAGCAGCTTAAGTGGGACTAGCGGATACTACGAGCAGTACTTC. It encodes CASSLSGTSGYYEQYF.

The chain is built from TRBV5-4 and TRBJ2-2; TRBD2 aligns across 9 bases. Germline V gene lookup returns CDR1 SGHNT and CDR2 YYREEE (reference sequence). This CDR3 has 16 amino acids. Trimming removed 1 base from V and 4 bases from J; junction bases left unmatched: 5. The CDR3 coding sequence is TGTGCCAGCAGCTTGCAACTAGCGGGCCGCACCGGGGAGCTGTTTTTT. This encodes CASSLQLAGRTGELFF.

This chain uses TRBV5-4 with TRBJ2-5, with TRBD1 matching over 8 bases. V trimming: 0 bases; J trimming: 1 base; junction bases outside the gene matches: 2. This CDR3 is built from 15 residues. The germline gives CDR1 SGHNT, CDR2 YYREEE (reference sequence). Here the CDR3 DNA reads TGTGCCAGCAGCTTGGGAGACAGGGGCCAAGAGACCCAGTACTTC. Encoded protein: CASSLGDRGQETQYF.

The J gene is TRBJ1-1, the V gene TRBV19, with D possibly matching TRBD1 (6 bases). Trimming pared 8 bases from V and 1 base from J, leaving 11 bases between. Germline values: CDR1 LNHDA, CDR2 SQIVND (reference sequence). The CDR3 is 13 amino acids. The CDR3 DNA reads as TGTGCCAGTCCAAACAGGGAGAACACTGAAGCTTTCTTT. As protein: CASPNRENTEAFF.

V gene TRBV14 combines with J gene TRBJ1-2, with a possible D match to TRBD1 (5 bases). The germline gives CDR1 SGHDN, CDR2 FVKESK. The CDR3 runs to 14 residues. V was cut by 1 base and J by 4 bases, with 10 bases left in between. CDR3 protein: CASSQVLGGYGYTF. DNA for the CDR3: TGTGCCAGCAGCCAAGTTCTGGGGGGCTATGGCTACACCTTC.

V and J are TRBV4-1 and TRBJ1-1; the D gene is possibly TRBD1 (6 bases). With 1 base removed from V and 14 bases from J, the gap between germline ends came to 20 bases. The germline V gene encodes CDR1 MGHRA and CDR2 YSYEKL. The CDR3 has 14 amino acids. The CDR3 region is CASSQGGPISRRFF. Here the CDR3 DNA reads TGCGCCAGCAGCCAAGGGGGGCCAATAAGTCGTCGATTCTTT.

This rearrangement joins TRBV6-1 to TRBJ2-1; D is possibly TRBD1 (6 bases). CDR1 is MNHNS and CDR2 is SASEGT in the germline V gene. There are 15 residues in the CDR3. V was shortened by 2 bases and J by 9 bases, with 17 bases between the two germline ends. This CDR3 is CASSEMSGQLSEQFF. The CDR3 DNA reads as TGTGCCAGCAGTGAAATGTCTGGACAGCTAAGTGAGCAGTTCTTC.

The chain combines TRBV9 with TRBJ1-1; D perhaps matches TRBD1 (6 bases). The CDR3 has 14 residues. V lost 4 bases to trimming and J lost 0 bases, with 10 bases between them. Per the germline V gene, CDR1 is SGDLS and CDR2 is YYNGEE. The CDR3 DNA is TGTGCCAGCAGCCAGGGGCGGGTGAACACTGAAGCTTTCTTT. Protein product: CASSQGRVNTEAFF.

The chain recombines TRBV27 with TRBJ1-2, with D possibly matching TRBD1 (5 bases). CDR3 length: 15 residues. Germline CDR1 and CDR2: MNHEY and SMNVEV (reference sequence). With 5 bases removed from V and 1 base from J, the gap between germline ends came to 14 bases. The CDR3 DNA reads TGTGCCAGCAGTCCGGCAGGGAAGGTTAACTATGGCTACACCTTC. Protein: CASSPAGKVNYGYTF.

This clone was found once. The V call is TRBV9, the J call TRBJ2-3; TRBD2 matches at 10 bases. The CDR3 contains 15 residues. The V gene end was trimmed by 3 bases and the J gene end by 4 bases; junction bases not matched to a gene: 5. CDR1 and CDR2 from the germline V gene are SGDLS and YYNGEE. The CDR3 loop reads CASSESGGAPDTQYF. The CDR3, as DNA: TGTGCCAGCAGCGAAAGCGGGGGGGCCCCAGATACGCAGTATTTT.

The CDR3 loop reads CATGGTTSSYNEQFF. The CDR3 DNA reads as TGTGCCACCGGAGGGACCACCTCCTCCTACAATGAGCAGTTCTTC. The V and J genes are TRBV10-3 and TRBJ2-1; perhaps TRBD2 as D (6 bases). Germline-derived CDR1 and CDR2 are ENHRY and SYGVKD. The CDR3 is made up of 15 amino acids. The ends were cut back, 10 bases at V and 0 bases at J, with 16 bases in the middle.

CDR3 coding DNA: TGTGCCAGCAGCGTAGTTGCCGCGGGAAACACCATATATTTT. Residues: CASSVVAAGNTIYF. The genes are TRBV9 and TRBJ1-3; no firm D call. Germline V CDR1 and CDR2: SGDLS, YYNGEE. Trimming removed 0 bases from V and 4 bases from J, with 8 bases in between. CDR3 length: 14 amino acids.

The chain combines TRBV11-2 with TRBJ2-1, with D perhaps matching TRBD1 (7 bases). Trimming pared 6 bases from V and 6 bases from J, leaving 18 bases between. CDR1 is SGHAT and CDR2 is FQNNGV in the germline V gene. There are 15 residues in the CDR3. CDR3 sequence: CASSIGGTATNEQFF. The CDR3 DNA is TGTGCCAGCAGTATTGGCGGGACAGCAACCAATGAGCAGTTCTTC.

The V call is TRBV5-8, the J call TRBJ1-2; D is possibly TRBD1 (6 bases). V was clipped by 4 bases and J by 10 bases, with 17 bases between them. Germline V gene data show CDR1 as SGHTS and CDR2 as YDEGEE. The CDR3 loop spans 13 amino acids. The CDR3 sequence is CASSLRGRYDYTF. The CDR3 bases are TGTGCCAGCAGCCTCAGGGGAAGATACGACTACACCTTC.

The chain has TRBV7-3 and TRBJ1-1, with D maybe TRBD1 (5 bases). The V gene lost 7 bases and the J gene lost 3 bases, with 18 bases spanning the gap. CDR1 and CDR2 from the germline V gene are SGHTA and FQGTGA. CDR3 length: 15 residues. Here the CDR3 DNA reads TGTGCCAGCAAGCAGGGTCACTTAAGCGACACTGAAGCTTTCTTT. This translates into CASKQGHLSDTEAFF.

This CDR3 reads CASSFRGQGRAFF. The CDR3 nucleotides read TGTGCCAGCAGTTTTCGAGGACAGGGTCGCGCTTTCTTT. The chain is built from TRBV27 and TRBJ1-1, with 8 bases that match TRBD1. The CDR3 totals 13 residues. J lost 11 bases, V lost 3 bases, and 8 bases had no gene match. The V gene's germline CDR1 is MNHEY and CDR2 SMNVEV (reference sequence).

The chain links TRBV5-1 to TRBJ2-5; no firm D call. Germline V lookup: CDR1 SGHRS, CDR2 YFSETQ. The CDR3 loop spans 12 amino acids. The germline V and J ends were trimmed by 4 bases and 2 bases, with 6 bases remaining between them. CDR3 sequence (DNA): TGCGCCAGCAGCGAACAACAAGAGACCCAGTACTTC. It encodes CASSEQQETQYF.

The V gene is TRBV5-1, the J gene TRBJ2-7; possible D gene TRBD2, 6 bases. The CDR3 totals 14 residues. V lost 6 bases and J lost 0, with 13 bases in between. Germline CDR1 is SGHRS and CDR2 is YFSETQ. The CDR3 sequence: CASKRDGSSYEQYF. The CDR3 region has the DNA TGCGCCAGCAAACGGGACGGGAGCTCCTACGAGCAGTACTTC.

This clone is a singleton in its sample. This rearrangement joins TRBV2 to TRBJ2-2; 15 nucleotides align to TRBD2. CDR3 length: 15 amino acids. Germline V gives CDR1 SNHLY, CDR2 FYNNEI. Losses at the gene ends were 3 bases for V and 10 bases for J; bases not matched to a gene: 3. The CDR3 protein is CASSERTSGGVELFF. The CDR3 nucleotides are TGTGCCAGCAGTGAGCGGACTAGCGGGGGGGTGGAGCTGTTTTTT.

The rearrangement joins TRBV28 to TRBJ1-4; D is uncertain. The CDR3 contains 16 residues. The germline V gene has CDR1 MDHEN and CDR2 SYDVKM. Trimming took off 6 bases at V and 9 bases at J, with 23 bases between the two ends. CDR3 in DNA: TGTGCCAGCAGCCGAGACCGACATCCCAACTCTCAAAAACTGTTTTTT. Translation gives CASSRDRHPNSQKLFF.

The chain uses TRBV11-2 and TRBJ2-5; D ambiguous. Trimming removed 5 bases from V and 0 bases from J, with 10 bases in between. Germline V gene sequence: CDR1 SGHAT, CDR2 FQNNGV. This CDR3 has 14 residues. CDR3 coding DNA: TGTGCCAGCAGCCTTCGACTGTACCAAGAGACCCAGTACTTC. This gives the protein CASSLRLYQETQYF.

The chain links TRBV11-3 to TRBJ2-1; 11 bases match TRBD1. Germline lookup yields CDR1 SGHNT and CDR2 YENEEA. V shed 3 bases and J 7 bases; nucleotides not matched to a gene: 5. The CDR3 contains 15 residues. The CDR3 reads CASSLSGTGGNEQFF. The CDR3 nucleotides read TGTGCCAGCAGCTTGTCCGGGACAGGGGGTAATGAGCAGTTCTTC.

The chain employs TRBV5-5 and TRBJ2-5; 13 bases align to TRBD2. This CDR3 comprises 15 residues. Germline CDR1 SGHKS, CDR2 YYEKEE (reference sequence). V lost 4 bases, J lost 4 bases, and 4 bases stayed unmatched. The CDR3 nucleotides read TGTGCCAGCAGCCAGGGACTAGCGGGAAGAGAGACCCAGTACTTC. It yields the protein CASSQGLAGRETQYF.

V usage is TRBV5-5 and J usage is TRBJ2-3, with 7 bases lining up with TRBD1. V dropped 3 bases and J dropped 5; count of bases not matched to a gene: 9. The CDR3 is 15 amino acids. Germline-derived CDR1 and CDR2 are SGHKS and YYEKEE (reference sequence). The CDR3 DNA reads TGTGCCAGCAGCTCGTGGGGGCAGGGGGTAGATACGCAGTATTTT. It is translated as CASSSWGQGVDTQYF.

V and J are TRBV4-2 and TRBJ2-3, with D possibly matching TRBD2 (7 bases). Germline CDR1 is LGHNA and CDR2 is YNFKEQ. V was trimmed by 1 base and J by 3 bases, leaving 17 bases between them. The CDR3 is 17 amino acids. CDR3 loop: CASSQVASGGGTDTQYF. The CDR3 bases are TGTGCCAGCAGCCAAGTTGCTAGCGGAGGGGGGACAGATACGCAGTATTTT.

The genes are TRBV2 and TRBJ1-4; 7 bases are a match to TRBD1. V trimming: 8 bases; J trimming: 0 bases; junction bases outside the gene matches: 15. This CDR3 is 18 amino acids long. Germline V gives CDR1 SNHLY, CDR2 FYNNEI. CDR3 protein: CASEDPGQITTTNEKLFF. The CDR3 region has the DNA TGTGCCAGCGAGGATCCGGGACAGATTACAACAACTAATGAAAAACTGTTTTTT.

The chain links TRBV5-1 to TRBJ1-5; the match to TRBD1 covers 7 bases. Germline V lookup: CDR1 SGHRS, CDR2 YFSETQ. CDR3 length: 15 amino acids. V lost 5 bases, J lost 4 bases, and 9 bases stayed unmatched. The CDR3 DNA is TGCGCCAGCAGTGACAGGGCTAGAAGGAATCAGCCCCAGCATTTT. It yields the protein CASSDRARRNQPQHF. The full variable domain, with the rest looked up from reference TRBV5-1 and TRBJ1-5, is KAGVTQTPRYLIKTRGQQVTLSCSPISGHRSVSWYQQTPGQGLQFLFEYFSETQRNKGNFPGRFSGRQFSNSRSEMNVSTLELGDSALYLCASSDRARRNQPQHFGDGTRLSIL.

The gene calls are TRBV11-2 and TRBJ1-6; 7 bases align to TRBD1. The V gene end was trimmed by 7 bases and the J gene end by 6 bases; junction bases not matched to a gene: 21. Germline V gene data show CDR1 as SGHAT and CDR2 as FQNNGV. There are 19 residues in the CDR3. Here the CDR3 DNA reads TGTGCCAGCAAGAATTTGCGGGGGGACAGCCGGGTCGGTAATTCACCCCTCCACTTT. Translated, it gives CASKNLRGDSRVGNSPLHF.

The chain joins TRBV19 to TRBJ2-1; 7 bases match TRBD1. The CDR3 extends over 17 amino acids. Looked up from germline, CDR1 is LNHDA and CDR2 is SQIVND (reference sequence). Unmatched junction bases numbered 14, after V lost 2 bases and J lost 7 bases. The CDR3 sequence is CASSISAVEGARNEQFF. In DNA form, the CDR3 reads TGTGCCAGTAGTATATCCGCGGTTGAGGGGGCGCGTAATGAGCAGTTCTTC.

V is TRBV19 and J is TRBJ2-4; the D gene is possibly TRBD1 (5 bases). Germline values: CDR1 LNHDA, CDR2 SQIVND (reference sequence). The V end was cut by 3 bases, the J end by 7 bases, with 10 bases between. CDR3 length equals 13 residues. The CDR3 DNA follows: TGTGCCAGTAGTATTGAGAAGGGGAACATTCAGTACTTC. This translates into CASSIEKGNIQYF.

In DNA form, the CDR3 reads TGTGCCAGCAGCTTGGGACAGGGGACGCGAGACTACACTGAAGCTTTCTTT. Translating gives CASSLGQGTRDYTEAFF. This chain joins TRBV5-4 and TRBJ1-1; TRBD1 matches 8 bases. Germline lookup yields CDR1 SGHNT and CDR2 YYREEE (reference sequence). The CDR3 is 17 residues long. Unmatched junction bases numbered 10, after V lost 0 bases and J lost 3 bases.

The chain recombines TRBV5-1 with TRBJ2-7; TRBD1 is a possible D gene (6 bases). Germline-derived CDR1 and CDR2 are SGHRS and YFSETQ. V was clipped by 4 bases and J by 1 base, with 9 bases between them. The CDR3 is 13 residues long. The CDR3 reads CASSTGLSYEQYF. The CDR3 DNA follows: TGCGCCAGCAGCACAGGGCTATCCTACGAGCAGTACTTC. Full variable domain (missing parts from reference TRBV5-1 and TRBJ2-7): KAGVTQTPRYLIKTRGQQVTLSCSPISGHRSVSWYQQTPGQGLQFLFEYFSETQRNKGNFPGRFSGRQFSNSRSEMNVSTLELGDSALYLCASSTGLSYEQYFGPGTRLTVT.